These T cell receptor beta chains were read from a single sample in a study of shared clonotypes between healthy human individuals. Produced via immunoSEQ multiplex PCR; TCRdb's table is partial and in-frame only. Of about 960,000 clones in the sample, approximately 80% are singletons; the top ten hold approximately 1.5%. The specimen sequenced was memory CD4+ T cells sorted from blood. The receptors come from a man between 18 and 35 years old in good health. Each CDR3 is given with its conserved first and last residue. A D gene is named only where the DNA matches it firmly. Not every row has a clone size; where given, it reads once, few, many or a size class.

>-|-|TRBV27|TRBJ2-7
TGTGCCAGCAGTTTAAGGGGGTCATCTTTTTCCTACGAGCAGTACTTC
CASSLRGSSFSYEQYF
>-|-|TRBV7-2|TRBJ2-7
TGTGCCAGCAGCTTAGCCCGCTCCTACGAGCAGTACTTC
CASSLARSYEQYF
>-|-|TRBV5-1|TRBJ1-1
TGCGCCAGCAGCTTGGTCCCCTCGGGGAACACTGAAGCTTTCTTT
CASSLVPSGNTEAFF
>-|TRBD2|TRBV28|TRBJ2-3
TGTGCCAGCAGTTTAAAGACTAGCGGGGTCACAGATACGCAGTATTTT
CASSLKTSGVTDTQYF
>-|TRBD2|TRBV10-3|TRBJ2-1
TGTGCCATCAGCGCCTCTTTAGCGGGAGGGGATCATGAGCAGTTCTTC
CAISASLAGGDHEQFF
>-|-|TRBV9|TRBJ2-2
TGTGCCAGCAGCGTAGGACTACCACCATTGGCCGGGGAGCTGTTTTTT
CASSVGLPPLAGELFF
>-|-|TRBV7-9|TRBJ1-1
TGTGCCAGCAGCCAGCAGGGGATGAGCACTGAAGCTTTCTTT
CASSQQGMSTEAFF
>-|-|TRBV21-1|TRBJ2-7
TGTGCCAGCAGCAAAGCTAGAACTTACGAGCAGTACTTC
CASSKARTYEQYF
>-|-|TRBV7-6|TRBJ1-5
TGTGCCAGCAGCTCCGGACGGGTCAATCAGCCCCAGCATTTT
CASSSGRVNQPQHF
>-|-|TRBV30|TRBJ1-3
TGTGCCTGGAGTGTCCGCAGGGGAAGTGGAAACACCATATATTTT
CAWSVRRGSGNTIYF
>-|TRBD2|TRBV5-1|TRBJ2-5
TGCGCCAGCAGCCAGAGCGGGAGAGGGGGAGAGACCCAGTACTTC
CASSQSGRGGETQYF
>once|-|TRBV6-5|TRBJ2-5
TGTGCCAGCAGCAGGGGACTCCTCCAAGAGACCCAGTACTTC
CASSRGLLQETQYF
>-|TRBD2|TRBV29-1|TRBJ2-7
TGCAGCGTCTCCGGGACTAGCGGGTCCCCCAACCCCTACGAGCAGTACTTC
CSVSGTSGSPNPYEQYF
>-|-|TRBV2|TRBJ2-3
TGTGCCAGCAGGGGGGACCTATACACAGATACGCAGTATTTT
CASRGDLYTDTQYF
>-|-|TRBV30|TRBJ2-3
TGTGCCCTACGAGTGCGAGGAGGGATCAGCACAGATACGCAGTATTTT
CALRVRGGISTDTQYF
>-|-|TRBV30|TRBJ1-1
TGTGCCTGGAGGCCTCGGATACTGAACACTGAAGCTTTCTTT
CAWRPRILNTEAFF
>-|-|TRBV15|TRBJ2-1
TGTGCCACCAGCAGAGATAAATACAATGAGCAGTTCTTC
CATSRDKYNEQFF
>-|-|TRBV18|TRBJ1-2
TGTGCCAGCTCACCTACACAGGGAAATTATGGCTACACCTTC
CASSPTQGNYGYTF
>-|TRBD1|TRBV28|TRBJ1-1
TGTGCCAGCAGGATAGGGGGCAGTGGGAACACTGAAGCTTTCTTT
CASRIGGSGNTEAFF
>many|TRBD2|TRBV6-1|TRBJ2-3
TGTGCCAGCAGTGAAGGACTAGCGGACACAGATACGCAGTATTTT
CASSEGLADTDTQYF
>few|-|TRBV10-3|TRBJ2-7
TGTGCCATCAGTGCGCGGCTAGAGGGTTACGAGCAGTACTTC
CAISARLEGYEQYF
>-|TRBD1|TRBV27|TRBJ2-7
TGTGCCAGCAGCCGGGACAGGGGTTCCTACGAGCAGTACTTC
CASSRDRGSYEQYF
>few|-|TRBV25-1|TRBJ1-1
TGTGCCAGCAGTGCAGATCGGGGTGGGGGCACTGAAGCTTTCTTT
CASSADRGGGTEAFF
>-|-|TRBV5-1|TRBJ1-1
TGCGCCAGCAGCCCCAGGGTGAACACTGAAGCTTTCTTT
CASSPRVNTEAFF
>-|TRBD2|TRBV6-1|TRBJ2-7
TGTGCCAGCAGTCGACTAGCGGGAGTTTACGAGCAGTACTTC
CASSRLAGVYEQYF
>once|TRBD1|TRBV6-1|TRBJ1-2
TGTGCCAGCAGAGCTCTGACAGGGTTATTTGATGGCTACACCTTC
CASRALTGLFDGYTF
>-|-|TRBV4-1|TRBJ2-4
TGCGCCAGCAGCCAAGAGGCTCGGGGCAGTTTGGCCAAAAACATTCAGTACTTC
CASSQEARGSLAKNIQYF
>-|-|TRBV19|TRBJ1-1
TGTGCCAGTAGTACCCGAACAGGGAACACTGAAGCTTTCTTT
CASSTRTGNTEAFF